These T cell receptor beta chains were read from a single sample in a study of shared T cell receptors in the human thymus. The method was immunoSEQ multiplex PCR; TCRdb's version includes in-frame clones alone and lacks a portion of them. The sample lists over 60,000 clones, about 95% seen once, with about 0.03% in the top ten. The sample comprised thymocytes. Every receptor here comes from a human donor. CDR3s include the opening cysteine and the closing phenylalanine or tryptophan. A D gene is named only where the DNA matches it firmly. Size tells how often a clone was seen (once, few, many) or the class of an expanded clone, and some rows leave it out.

j_gene | abundance | len | d_gene | v_gene | CDR3aa | CDR3nt
TRBJ2-7 | - | 18 | TRBD2 | TRBV15 | CATSRVITGLADTYEQYF | TGTGCCACCAGCAGAGTAATCACCGGACTAGCCGATACCTACGAGCAGTACTTC
TRBJ1-4 | - | 14 | - | TRBV2 | CASRYLGDNEKLFF | TGTGCCAGCAGATATCTTGGGGATAATGAAAAACTGTTTTTT
TRBJ2-6 | - | 14 | - | TRBV29-1 | CSFRGGSGANVLTF | TGCAGCTTCCGCGGTGGGTCTGGGGCCAACGTCCTGACTTTC
TRBJ2-3 | - | 14 | - | TRBV27 | CASSLGKNTDTQYF | TGTGCCAGCAGTTTGGGCAAAAACACAGATACGCAGTATTTT
TRBJ1-3 | - | 16 | - | TRBV18 | CASSPQLDSSGNTIYF | TGTGCCAGCTCACCTCAATTGGACAGCTCTGGAAACACCATATATTTT
TRBJ1-2 | - | 16 | - | TRBV14 | CASSQDSKTLSYGYTF | TGTGCCAGCAGCCAAGATTCAAAGACCCTCAGCTATGGCTACACCTTC
TRBJ1-5 | - | 13 | - | TRBV11-2 | CASSLGRGQPQHF | TGTGCCAGCAGCTTAGGACGAGGTCAGCCCCAGCATTTT
TRBJ2-7 | - | 17 | - | TRBV5-6 | CASSLGGGTANLYEQYF | TGTGCCAGCAGCTTGGGAGGGGGGACGGCGAACCTCTACGAGCAGTACTTC
TRBJ1-5 | - | 14 | TRBD1 | TRBV9 | CASSKRDREQPQHF | TGTGCCAGCAGCAAACGGGACAGGGAACAGCCCCAGCATTTT
TRBJ2-7 | - | 13 | - | TRBV10-3 | CATAIGMAQEQYF | TGTGCCACCGCAATAGGGATGGCGCAGGAGCAGTACTTC
TRBJ2-5 | - | 15 | TRBD1 | TRBV7-2 | CASSAPRDREETQYF | TGTGCCAGCAGCGCCCCAAGGGACAGGGAAGAGACCCAGTACTTC
TRBJ1-1 | few | 16 | - | TRBV10-3 | CAISESPRGDDTEAFF | TGTGCCATCAGTGAGTCGCCAAGAGGGGACGACACTGAAGCTTTCTTT
TRBJ2-3 | - | 16 | TRBD2 | TRBV11-2 | CASSRSGGQYSDTQYF | TGTGCCAGCAGCCGTAGCGGGGGGCAATACTCGGATACGCAGTATTTT
TRBJ2-5 | - | 11 | TRBD2 | TRBV7-9 | CASSQAGDQYF | TGTGCCAGCAGCCAGGCGGGAGACCAGTACTTC
TRBJ2-2 | - | 15 | TRBD2 | TRBV28 | CASSGGLAGFGELFF | TGTGCCAGCAGTGGAGGACTAGCGGGGTTCGGGGAGCTGTTTTTT
TRBJ2-3 | - | 15 | TRBD1 | TRBV5-1 | CASTLDRKYTDTQYF | TGCGCCAGCACCTTGGACAGGAAATACACAGATACGCAGTATTTT
TRBJ2-7 | - | 14 | - | TRBV19 | CASSISPGVGEQYF | TGTGCCAGTAGTATATCCCCTGGGGTGGGCGAGCAGTACTTC
TRBJ1-1 | - | 13 | - | TRBV12-5 | CASGLARAGEAFF | TGTGCTAGTGGTCTAGCCCGGGCAGGGGAGGCTTTCTTT
TRBJ1-2 | - | 15 | - | TRBV4-2 | CASSLCSCPAYGYTF | TGTGCCAGCAGCCTCTGTTCCTGTCCCGCCTATGGCTACACCTTC
TRBJ1-5 | - | 18 | - | TRBV7-2 | CASSLLQSLTHSNQPQHF | TGTGCCAGCAGCCTCCTGCAAAGCCTTACCCATAGCAATCAGCCCCAGCATTTT
TRBJ2-7 | few | 13 | - | TRBV5-1 | CASSLVAAYEQYF | TGCGCCAGCAGCTTGGTAGCGGCCTACGAGCAGTACTTC
TRBJ1-2 | - | 16 | - | TRBV28 | CASSLLTETYNYGYTF | TGTGCCAGCAGTTTACTGACGGAGACTTACAACTATGGCTACACCTTC
TRBJ2-3 | - | 14 | TRBD2 | TRBV2 | CASTPGLSTDTQYF | TGTGCCAGCACCCCGGGACTAAGCACAGATACGCAGTATTTT
TRBJ2-1 | - | 17 | - | TRBV5-1 | CASSSGWGRGIVNEQFF | TGCGCCAGCAGCTCGGGTTGGGGGCGGGGGATAGTTAATGAGCAGTTCTTC
TRBJ2-3 | - | 14 | - | TRBV5-1 | CASSLTRNTDTQYF | TGCGCCAGCAGCTTGACTAGAAACACAGATACGCAGTATTTT